This TCR beta chain was recorded in a study of T cells after yellow fever vaccination. The study's findings and limits: In post-booster samples, most primary-vaccination clones reappeared (about 97% CD4, approximately 91% CD8).

Germline CDR1 is SGHVS and CDR2 is FNYEAQ. V lost 4 bases and J 5 bases, leaving 14 bases between the germline ends. The CDR3 extends over 15 amino acids. TCRdb re-derived calls from the 5' RACE reads in MiXCR, one entry per CDR3 protein. The repertoire has 130,000 or so distinct CDR3 sequences, approximately 14% of them found once; the top ten carry approximately 39%. Remarks on this clonotype: The antigen remains unidentified.

The clonotype originates from a man aged 18-30 years who received the YFV17D yellow fever vaccine. The sequenced sample was CD8+ T cells sorted from PBMCs, obtained 5 days after the yellow fever booster vaccination. The V call is TRBV7-6, the J call TRBJ2-2; possibly TRBD2 for D (5 bases). DNA of the CDR3: TGTGCCAGCAGCTCCCCCAGTGGGGAGACCGGGGAGCTGTTTTTT. The encoded protein is CASSSPSGETGELFF.